Below, 7 T cell receptor beta chains from the same sample are listed, as sequenced in a study of blood T cell repertoires in COVID-19. Clones were sequenced by immunoSEQ multiplex PCR, and TCRdb holds only the in-frame ones, with some missing. The data contain 70,000 to 95,000 clones, just over 85% of them singletons. The sequencing sample was made of peripheral blood. The receptors were sampled from a woman aged 70 to 79 with acute or convalescent COVID-19.

In DNA form, the CDR3 reads TGTGCCAGCGCGCACTACTCTGGAAACACCATATATTTT. It yields the protein CASAHYSGNTIYF. The V call is TRBV5-4, the J call TRBJ1-3; D gene ambiguous. The V end was cut by 7 bases, the J end by 0 bases, with 8 bases between. The CDR3 spans 13 residues. Germline CDR1 and CDR2: SGHNT and YYREEE (reference sequence).

The V call is TRBV6-1, the J call TRBJ2-3; weak D call: TRBD1 (6 bases). The CDR3 runs to 16 residues. With 0 bases removed from V and 8 bases from J, the gap between germline ends came to 18 bases. Germline V gene lookup returns CDR1 MNHNS and CDR2 SASEGT. CDR3 residues: CASSEAWYQGSGTQYF. CDR3 DNA sequence: TGTGCCAGCAGTGAAGCGTGGTACCAGGGGTCGGGTACGCAGTATTTT.

Here the CDR3 reads CASSMGSVLWDRKAQPQHF. In DNA, the CDR3 is TGTGCCAGTAGTATGGGGTCGGTTTTGTGGGACAGAAAGGCTCAGCCCCAGCATTTT. The chain recombines TRBV19 with TRBJ1-5; TRBD1 matches at 7 bases. V lost 3 bases and J lost 6; bases outside the gene matches: 20. CDR1 LNHDA and CDR2 SQIVND come from the germline V gene (reference sequence). This CDR3 contains 19 residues.

V and J are TRBV18 and TRBJ1-4; possibly TRBD1 for D (5 bases). Germline CDR1 is KGHSH and CDR2 is LQKENI. CDR3 length: 11 amino acids. V was shortened by 6 bases and J by 8 bases, with 7 bases between the two germline ends. The CDR3 protein is CASSEGEKLFF. The CDR3 nucleotides read TGTGCCAGCTCGGAGGGGGAAAAACTGTTTTTT. Full variable domain (remainder filled in from reference TRBV18 and TRBJ1-4): NAGVMQNPRHLVRRRGQEARLRCSPMKGHSHVYWYRQLPEEGLKFMVYLQKENIIDESGMPKERFSAEFPKEGPSILRIQQVVRGDSAAYFCASSEGEKLFFGSGTQLSVL.

The chain combines TRBV30 with TRBJ2-5, with 10 bases lining up with TRBD1. The CDR3 is 13 amino acids. Germline V gene data show CDR1 as GTSNPN and CDR2 as SVGIG (reference sequence). The trim removed 1 base at V and 4 bases at J, leaving 0 bases unmatched. CDR3 loop: CAWSGTGGETQYF. As DNA, the CDR3 is TGTGCCTGGAGTGGGACAGGGGGAGAGACCCAGTACTTC.

The chain is built from TRBV7-9 and TRBJ1-1, with D unclear. Per germline, CDR1 SEHNR and CDR2 FQNEAQ (reference sequence). V shed 3 bases and J shed 6 bases, with 11 bases lying between them. This CDR3 comprises 13 residues. The CDR3 nucleotides read TGTGCCAGCAGCTTTACGGGTAGGTCTGAAGCTTTCTTT. It yields the protein CASSFTGRSEAFF. The full variable domain, in which reference TRBV7-9 and TRBJ1-1 provide the parts outside the CDR3, is DTGVSQNPRHKITKRGQNVTFRCDPISEHNRLYWYRQTLGQGPEFLTYFQNEAQLEKSRLLSDRFSAERPKGSFSTLEIQRTEQGDSAMYLCASSFTGRSEAFFGQGTRLTVV.

The rearrangement links TRBV5-1 to TRBJ2-5; weak D call: TRBD2 (6 bases). Germline-derived CDR1 and CDR2 are SGHRS and YFSETQ. This CDR3 has 14 residues. The ends were cut back, 7 bases at V and 4 bases at J, with 17 bases in the middle. CDR3 loop: CASSLVGRGETQYF. In DNA form, the CDR3 reads TGCGCCAGCTCTCTTGTCGGGCGGGGAGAGACCCAGTACTTC.